Listed here is a single T cell receptor beta chain. This record belongs to a study of blood T cell repertoires in COVID-19. Study-wide context: Acute and convalescent COVID-19 samples came from the United States, Italy and Spain.

V was pared by 4 bases and J by 2 bases, with 5 bases of the junction left unmatched. The CDR3 length is 15 residues. Germline values: CDR1 LNHDA, CDR2 SQIVND (reference sequence). Clones were read by immunoSEQ multiplex PCR, and TCRdb kept only the in-frame ones, dropping some. The data contain fewer than 600,000 clones, 89% of them singletons. Sequenced: peripheral blood. The chain is built from TRBV19 and TRBJ2-1; 7 bases fit TRBD2. The sequence was obtained from a man aged 18 to 30 with COVID-19, enrolled during active disease. The CDR3 region is CASSKAGLTYNEQFF. CDR3 nucleotides: TGTGCCAGTAGTAAAGCGGGACTAACCTACAATGAGCAGTTCTTC.